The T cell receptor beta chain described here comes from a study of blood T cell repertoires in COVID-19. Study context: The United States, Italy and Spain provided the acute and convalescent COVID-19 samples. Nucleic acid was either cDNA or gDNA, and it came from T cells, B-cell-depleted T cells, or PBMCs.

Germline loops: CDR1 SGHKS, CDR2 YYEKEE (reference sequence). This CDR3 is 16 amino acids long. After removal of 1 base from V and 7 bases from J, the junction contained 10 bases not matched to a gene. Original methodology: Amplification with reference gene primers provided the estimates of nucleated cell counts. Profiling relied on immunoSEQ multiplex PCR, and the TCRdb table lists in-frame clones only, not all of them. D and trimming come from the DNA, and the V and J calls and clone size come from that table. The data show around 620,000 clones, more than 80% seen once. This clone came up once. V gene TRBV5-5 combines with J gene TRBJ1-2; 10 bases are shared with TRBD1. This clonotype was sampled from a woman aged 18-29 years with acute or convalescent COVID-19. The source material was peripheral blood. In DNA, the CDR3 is TGTGCCAGCAGCTTGTGGGTCGGGACAGGGGAACGTGGCTACACCTTC. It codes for CASSLWVGTGERGYTF.